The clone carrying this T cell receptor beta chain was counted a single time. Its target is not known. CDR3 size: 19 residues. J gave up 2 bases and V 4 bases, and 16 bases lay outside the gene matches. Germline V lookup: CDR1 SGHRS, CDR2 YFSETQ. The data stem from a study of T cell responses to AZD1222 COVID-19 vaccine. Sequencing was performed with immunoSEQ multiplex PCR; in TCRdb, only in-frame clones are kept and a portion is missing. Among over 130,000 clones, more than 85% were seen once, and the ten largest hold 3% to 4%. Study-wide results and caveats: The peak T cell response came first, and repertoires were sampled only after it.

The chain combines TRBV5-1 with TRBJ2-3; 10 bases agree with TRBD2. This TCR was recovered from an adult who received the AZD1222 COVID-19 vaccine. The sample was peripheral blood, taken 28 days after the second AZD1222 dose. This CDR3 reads CASSLLPRTSGKHTDTQYF. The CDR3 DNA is TGCGCCAGCAGCCTCCTCCCTAGGACTAGCGGAAAGCACACAGATACGCAGTATTTT.